This entry lists 24 T cell receptor beta chains sequenced from one sample in a study of blood T cell repertoires in COVID-19. Only in-frame clones appear in the TCRdb table, and some are missing; sequencing was by immunoSEQ multiplex PCR. The data contain some 230,000 clones, about 85% of them singletons. The sequenced material came from peripheral blood. The receptors originated from a woman aged 50 to 60 with COVID-19, enrolled during active disease.

The rearrangement joins TRBV10-2 to TRBJ1-1, with a possible D match to TRBD1 (6 bases). Per germline, CDR1 WSHSY and CDR2 SAAADI. The CDR3 totals 13 residues. V was clipped by 5 bases and J by 5 bases, with 12 bases between them. CDR3: CASSPQGTTEAFF. The CDR3 region has the DNA TGCGCCAGCAGTCCACAGGGCACTACTGAAGCTTTCTTT.

CDR3 nucleotides: TGCGCCAGCAGCCCCATTTCCTCTGGGGCCAACGTCCTGACTTTC. Translation: CASSPISSGANVLTF. The chain is built from TRBV5-1 and TRBJ2-6; D unclear. CDR1 SGHRS and CDR2 YFSETQ come from the germline V gene. The CDR3 has 15 amino acids. Trimming cost V 4 bases and J 0 bases, with 8 bases left between them.

This chain links TRBV6-1 with TRBJ2-3; D gene unclear. The CDR3 consists of 13 residues. Trimming removed 3 bases from V and 2 bases from J, with 6 bases in between. Germline loops: CDR1 MNHNS, CDR2 SASEGT. The CDR3 region has the DNA TGTGCCAGCAGTGAGTACATCACAGATACGCAGTATTTT. Translation: CASSEYITDTQYF.

This chain links TRBV13 with TRBJ2-3; 8 nucleotides align to TRBD2. CDR1 is PRHDT and CDR2 is FYEKMQ in the germline V gene (reference sequence). V dropped 4 bases and J dropped 3; count of bases not matched to a gene: 9. The CDR3 runs to 16 residues. CDR3 in amino acids: CASSYTISGVTDTQYF. The CDR3 DNA is TGTGCCAGCAGCTATACAATTAGCGGGGTTACAGATACGCAGTATTTT.

The chain is built from TRBV6-1 and TRBJ1-1; D is undetermined. Trimming removed 2 bases from V and 10 bases from J, with 14 bases in between. Per the germline V gene, CDR1 is MNHNS and CDR2 is SASEGT. The CDR3 consists of 13 residues. CDR3 bases: TGTGCCAGCAGTGAAACGGACTCAGTGGGAGCTTTCTTT. Amino acids: CASSETDSVGAFF.

The rearrangement uses TRBV6-2 or TRBV6-3 and TRBJ2-1, with 9 bases lining up with TRBD2. The ends lost 4 bases at V and 10 bases at J; junction bases unmatched: 8. Germline V gene data show CDR1 as MNHEY and CDR2 as SVGEGT. The CDR3 spans 14 residues. The DNA for the CDR3 is TGTGCCAGCAGTTTATCTAGCGGGGTCAGAGAGCAGTTCTTC. Protein sequence: CASSLSSGVREQFF.

V and J are TRBV24-1 and TRBJ1-2; 8 nucleotides line up with TRBD1. Germline assignment: CDR1 KGHDR and CDR2 SFDVKD. Trimming at V came to 4 bases and at J to 10 bases, leaving 10 bases not matched to a gene. This CDR3 contains 14 residues. CDR3 sequence: CATSDPGQGQDYTF. CDR3 DNA: TGTGCCACCAGTGACCCCGGACAGGGTCAGGACTACACCTTC.

The genes are TRBV28 and TRBJ1-2, with D tentatively TRBD1 (5 bases). Trimming stripped 2 bases from V and 2 bases from J, with 12 bases between. This CDR3 contains 15 residues. Germline-derived CDR1 and CDR2 are MDHEN and SYDVKM. The CDR3 DNA sequence: TGTGCCAGCAGTTTAATATCGGAGGGGAACTATGGCTACACCTTC. This codes for CASSLISEGNYGYTF.

The chain recombines TRBV5-1 with TRBJ1-2, with D maybe TRBD1 (5 bases). The CDR3 has 16 residues. V was clipped by 4 bases and J by 4 bases, with 20 bases between them. Germline CDR1 SGHRS, CDR2 YFSETQ. The CDR3 loop is CASSRRAAPGSYGYTF. The CDR3 nucleotides are TGCGCCAGCAGCCGGAGGGCCGCGCCAGGGAGCTATGGCTACACCTTC.

This clone was detected only once. The chain is built from TRBV7-7 and TRBJ2-3, with D maybe TRBD2 (6 bases). The CDR3 runs to 13 residues. Germline CDR1 reads SSHAT; CDR2 reads FNYEAQ (reference sequence). V was shortened by 4 bases and J by 2 bases, with 7 bases between the two germline ends. DNA of the CDR3: TGTGCCAGCAGCTGGACTATCACAGATACGCAGTATTTT. Amino acid sequence: CASSWTITDTQYF.

This rearrangement joins TRBV9 to TRBJ2-3, with D perhaps matching TRBD1 (7 bases). The germline CDR1 and CDR2 sequences are SGDLS and YYNGEE. The V and J ends lost 3 bases and 6 bases respectively, with 14 bases between them. The CDR3 contains 14 residues. CDR3 sequence: CASSDSQGGDTQYF. CDR3 nucleotide sequence: TGTGCCAGCAGCGACTCTCAGGGGGGCGATACGCAGTATTTT.

As concerns this clone: At one end the junction does not follow the germline gene, possibly because of a read error. The V gene is TRBV27, the J gene TRBJ1-1; D possibly corresponds to TRBD1 (5 bases). The CDR3 is 12 residues long. In germline, CDR1 is MNHEY, CDR2 SMNVEV (reference sequence). The CDR3 protein is CASSPLGGVSLF. As DNA, the CDR3 is TGTGCCAGCAGTCCCCTTGGGGGGGTGTCGCTCTTT.

The chain employs TRBV5-6 and TRBJ1-3, with a weak D call TRBD1 (5 bases). The CDR3 loop spans 16 amino acids. Germline lookup yields CDR1 SGHDT and CDR2 YYEEEE. The V and J ends lost 4 bases and 3 bases respectively, with 17 bases between them. The CDR3 nucleotides read TGTGCCAGCAGCCCCTCCTTTGGGCAGGGTGGAAACACCATATATTTT. It yields the protein CASSPSFGQGGNTIYF.

A few counts support this clone. The chain has TRBV7-9 and TRBJ1-5; D not certain. There are 15 residues in the CDR3. Between the trimmed V and J ends, which lost 1 base and 6 bases, there was a span of 13 bases. CDR1 and CDR2 from the germline V gene are SEHNR and FQNEAQ (reference sequence). The DNA for the CDR3 is TGTGCCAGCAGCTTAGAATCTGCCGGCGGTCAGCCCCAGCATTTT. Protein product: CASSLESAGGQPQHF.

This clone has more than one count but fewer than ten. CDR3 nucleotide sequence: TGTGCCTGGAGCCGGGGACAACTAAATCAGCCCCAGCATTTT. This gives the protein CAWSRGQLNQPQHF. V and J are TRBV30 and TRBJ1-5, with D tentatively TRBD1 (6 bases). This CDR3 is 14 amino acids long. Germline V lookup: CDR1 GTSNPN, CDR2 SVGIG (reference sequence). Trimming cost V 3 bases and J 4 bases, with 13 bases left between them.

The rearrangement joins TRBV24-1 to TRBJ2-1; D is possibly TRBD2 (5 bases). The CDR3 loop spans 14 amino acids. The V and J ends lost 7 bases and 6 bases respectively, with 15 bases between them. Germline loops: CDR1 KGHDR, CDR2 SFDVKD. The CDR3 loop reads CATSPSRGLNEQFF. The CDR3 region has the DNA TGTGCCACCAGCCCTTCCCGGGGTCTCAATGAGCAGTTCTTC.

The V gene is TRBV5-1, the J gene TRBJ2-2; D not resolved. The CDR3 consists of 15 residues. Trimming stripped 2 bases from V and 2 bases from J, with 10 bases between. Germline V gene data show CDR1 as SGHRS and CDR2 as YFSETQ. CDR3 region: CASSFSAENTGELFF. DNA of the CDR3: TGCGCCAGCAGCTTCTCGGCGGAAAACACCGGGGAGCTGTTTTTT.

V and J are TRBV6-5 and TRBJ2-5; D is perhaps TRBD2 (5 bases). The CDR3 contains 13 residues. The germline V and J ends were trimmed by 2 bases and 7 bases, with 11 bases remaining between them. CDR1 is MNHEY and CDR2 is SVGAGI in the germline V gene. The CDR3 DNA is TGTGCCAGCAGTTACGTCAGGACTTGGACCCAGTACTTC. It encodes CASSYVRTWTQYF.

This clone was counted a single time. The CDR3 DNA follows: TGTGCCAGCAGCCCCCTCGGGACAGCGGCGTCGGGCTACACCTTC. This translates into CASSPLGTAASGYTF. The chain employs TRBV11-3 and TRBJ1-2; TRBD1 matches 7 bases. Germline V gene data show CDR1 as SGHNT and CDR2 as YENEEA. V lost 5 bases and J lost 8; bases outside the gene matches: 14. The CDR3 has 15 amino acids.

The CDR3 DNA reads TGTGCCAGCAGCTTCCCTGGGACAGGTCCCCGGCCCCTCCACTTT. It encodes CASSFPGTGPRPLHF. V gene TRBV5-6 combines with J gene TRBJ1-6, with 8 nucleotides matching TRBD1. Per the germline V gene, CDR1 is SGHDT and CDR2 is YYEEEE. The CDR3 contains 15 residues. The J segment lost 13 bases and the V segment lost 2 bases, leaving 11 bases of the junction unmatched.

This sequence joins TRBV10-1 and TRBJ2-1; 8 bases agree with TRBD2. The CDR3 totals 17 residues. V shed 3 bases and J 5 bases; nucleotides not matched to a gene: 12. Germline-derived CDR1 and CDR2 are WNHNN and SYGVQD (reference sequence). The CDR3 DNA follows: TGCGCCAGCAGTGACTTAGCGGGAAGAGATAGGAACAATGAGCAGTTCTTC. Encoded protein: CASSDLAGRDRNNEQFF.

The chain has TRBV18 and TRBJ2-3, with a possible D match to TRBD1 (5 bases). This CDR3 is 12 amino acids long. Germline CDR1 is KGHSH and CDR2 is LQKENI. V was clipped by 1 base and J by 11 bases, with 10 bases between them. The CDR3 nucleotides are TGTGCCAGCTCACCACTCAAAACAGGGCAGTATTTT. The encoded protein is CASSPLKTGQYF.

The rearrangement links TRBV19 to TRBJ2-1; D perhaps matches TRBD1 (5 bases). V gave up 4 bases and J gave up 8 bases, with 21 bases separating them. The CDR3 runs 16 residues. Germline V CDR1 and CDR2: LNHDA, SQIVND (reference sequence). Here the CDR3 reads CASSRYMGSVQDEQFF. CDR3 coding DNA: TGTGCCAGTAGTAGGTACATGGGGTCGGTACAGGATGAGCAGTTCTTC.

The J gene is TRBJ2-4, the V gene TRBV7-2; 9 bases are shared with TRBD2. This CDR3 has 17 amino acids. Germline loops: CDR1 SGHTA, CDR2 FQGNSA. The trim removed 4 bases at V and 7 bases at J, leaving 14 bases unmatched. This chain's CDR3 is CASSWGPGSGGFNIQYF. The DNA of the CDR3 is TGTGCCAGCAGCTGGGGACCGGGCAGCGGGGGGTTTAACATTCAGTACTTC.